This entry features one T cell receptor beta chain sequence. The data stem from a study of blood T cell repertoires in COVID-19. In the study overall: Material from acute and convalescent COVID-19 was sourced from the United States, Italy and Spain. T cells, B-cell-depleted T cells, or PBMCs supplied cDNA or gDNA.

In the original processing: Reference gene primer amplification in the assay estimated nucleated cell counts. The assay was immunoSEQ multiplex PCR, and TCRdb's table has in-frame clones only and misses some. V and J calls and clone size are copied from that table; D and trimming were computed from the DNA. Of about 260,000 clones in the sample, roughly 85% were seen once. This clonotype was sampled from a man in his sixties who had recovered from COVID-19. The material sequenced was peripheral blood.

The CDR3: CASSNIDRGQTGELFF. The CDR3 DNA follows: TGTGCCAGCAGCAATATCGACAGGGGGCAAACCGGGGAGCTGTTTTTT. The chain links TRBV7-9 to TRBJ2-2; 10 bases map to TRBD1. Germline assignment: CDR1 SEHNR and CDR2 FQNEAQ (reference sequence). The CDR3 length is 16 residues. The V and J ends lost 5 bases and 5 bases, in that order; junction bases with no gene match: 8.